The clone carrying this T cell receptor beta chain was detected many times. Antigen: not known. The CDR3 contains 14 residues. V was pared by 3 bases and J by 4 bases, with 3 bases of the junction left unmatched. In germline, CDR1 is ENHRY, CDR2 SYGVKD. This sample stems from a study of T cell repertoires in cytomegalovirus infection. Whole-study context: Public TCR beta signature analysis indicated the presence of both CMV infection and matching HLA type.

Using its own MiXCR run on the reads, TCRdb lists one record per CDR3 protein. The data show approximately 550,000 distinct CDR3 sequences, 16% seen once. Regarding the study as a whole: Clonotype analysis showed dominance of the ex vivo response by HLA-C-restricted CMV-specific TCR beta clonotypes. Public TCR beta family frequency separated CMV-and-HLA carriers, including in an independent cohort.

The sample was CD8+ T cells from PBMCs. The TCR was taken from a human donor in good health (CMV status not recorded). Some clones in this sample may be carry-over from other donors' samples. The rearrangement links TRBV10-3 to TRBJ2-5; 9 bases line up with TRBD1. CDR3 nucleotides: TGTGCCATCAGTGATGGACAGGGGAGAGAGACCCAGTACTTC. It translates to CAISDGQGRETQYF.